This TCR beta chain was sequenced during a study of breast tumors, draining lymph nodes, adjacent tissues. Overall study results and limits: Tumors had less TCR diversity than lymph nodes, more than nontumor tissue. Most tumor T cells seemingly derive from lymph node, then expand in tumor.

The CDR3 runs 14 residues. The V gene's germline CDR1 is SNHLY and CDR2 FYNNEI. J gave up 5 bases and V 4 bases, and 3 bases lay outside the gene matches. With respect to this clonotype: Its cognate antigen is unknown.

Axillary draining lymph nodes of breast cancer patients supplied the node samples. In TCRdb, the multiplex PCR reads were re-called with MiXCR into one record per CDR3 protein. The sample consists of some 170,000 distinct CDR3 sequences, approximately 33% of them appearing once. The source material was axillary lymph node tissue. This chain joins TRBV2 and TRBJ2-1, with 9 positions matching TRBD2. The source is a female donor with breast cancer. Some clones in this sample may be carry-over from other donors' samples. The DNA for the CDR3 is TGTGCCAGCAGTGTTCTAGCGGGACACAATGAGCAGTTCTTC. Protein: CASSVLAGHNEQFF.